These 28 T cell receptor beta chains share one sample of origin, sequenced in a study of technical replicates of blood from a few donors. Profiling relied on immunoSEQ multiplex PCR, and the TCRdb table lists in-frame clones only, not all of them. The sample records 50,000 to 70,000 clones, approximately 87% being singletons. The specimen sequenced was PBMCs. All receptors come from a human donor in good health. Some clones in this sample may be carry-over from other donors' samples.

The rearrangement uses TRBV7-8 and TRBJ2-6; 9 nucleotides match TRBD1. Per germline, CDR1 SGHVS and CDR2 FQNEAQ. This CDR3 has 16 amino acids. The J segment lost 2 bases and the V segment lost 5 bases, leaving 4 bases of the junction unmatched. CDR3 region: CASSPWDRAGANVLTF. The CDR3 DNA reads TGTGCCAGCAGCCCCTGGGACAGGGCTGGGGCCAACGTCCTGACTTTC.

V is TRBV12-5 and J is TRBJ1-6; 8 nucleotides line up with TRBD1. In germline, CDR1 is LGHNT, CDR2 FRNRAP. The CDR3 covers 18 residues. J was trimmed by 1 base and V by 6 bases; bases with no gene match: 11. The CDR3 protein is CASGRADRVGSYNSPLHF. In DNA form, the CDR3 reads TGTGCTAGTGGCCGCGCGGACAGGGTCGGGTCCTATAATTCACCCCTCCACTTT.

V usage is TRBV5-1 and J usage is TRBJ2-1; 8 positions match TRBD2. The germline CDR1 and CDR2 sequences are SGHRS and YFSETQ. V shed 3 bases and J 5 bases; nucleotides not matched to a gene: 10. The CDR3 contains 16 residues. Here the CDR3 DNA reads TGCGCCAGCAGCTCCCAAGCGGGAGTCGTAAACAATGAGCAGTTCTTC. Its protein product is CASSSQAGVVNNEQFF.

The chain is built from TRBV7-2 and TRBJ1-2; no definite D call. Trimming removed 6 bases at V and 7 bases at J, with 15 bases between. The V gene's germline CDR1 is SGHTA and CDR2 FQGNSA. The length of the CDR3 is 13 residues. For the CDR3, the DNA is TGTGCCAGCAGAGCCTCGGTGGGCCCTGGCTACACCTTC. Encoded protein: CASRASVGPGYTF.

The chain employs TRBV7-3 and TRBJ2-1, with 7 positions matching TRBD2. With V trimmed by 10 bases and J by 7 bases, 13 bases remained unmatched. The CDR3 sequence is 14 residues long. The V gene's germline CDR1 is SGHTA and CDR2 FQGTGA. This chain's CDR3 is CAIRGPGGLNEQFF. The CDR3, as DNA: TGTGCCATTCGTGGTCCGGGGGGACTAAATGAGCAGTTCTTC.

In this sample, this clone turned up a few times. The rearrangement uses TRBV30 and TRBJ1-1; D call uncertain. CDR1 GTSNPN and CDR2 SVGIG come from the germline V gene (reference sequence). V lost 7 bases, J lost 4 bases, and 19 bases lay in between. The CDR3 length is 14 residues. The CDR3 nucleotides read TGTGCCTATCTTCCGGGTGCCTTGGGCACTGAAGCTTTCTTT. Translated, it gives CAYLPGALGTEAFF.

The chain is built from TRBV5-1 and TRBJ2-5, with D perhaps TRBD2 (7 bases). The CDR3 extends over 17 amino acids. The germline V and J ends were trimmed by 0 bases and 3 bases, with 18 bases remaining between them. CDR1 is SGHRS, CDR2 YFSETQ, per germline. The CDR3 region is CASSLGGGGPRKETQYF. DNA of the CDR3: TGCGCCAGCAGCTTGGGTGGGGGGGGGCCCCGGAAAGAGACCCAGTACTTC.

This chain links TRBV9 with TRBJ2-3, with D tentatively TRBD1 (5 bases). V was clipped by 3 bases and J by 0 bases, with 11 bases between them. The CDR3 is made up of 15 amino acids. The germline V gene has CDR1 SGDLS and CDR2 YYNGEE. The CDR3: CASSATGLSTDTQYF. CDR3 in DNA: TGTGCCAGCAGCGCAACAGGCCTTAGCACAGATACGCAGTATTTT. Variable domain in full (rest from reference TRBV9 and TRBJ2-3): DSGVTQTPKHLITATGQRVTLRCSPRSGDLSVYWYQQSLDQGLQFLIQYYNGEERAKGNILERFSAQQFPDLHSELNLSSLELGDSALYFCASSATGLSTDTQYFGPGTRLTVL.

The chain couples TRBV10-3 to TRBJ2-7, with 7 positions matching TRBD2. Germline assignment: CDR1 ENHRY and CDR2 SYGVKD. The CDR3 sequence is 15 residues long. The junction had 11 bases not matched to a gene; V was cut back by 3 bases and J by 6 bases. The CDR3 here is CAISDPGLPYGEQYF. Written as DNA, the CDR3 is TGTGCCATCAGTGACCCGGGACTACCTTACGGCGAGCAGTACTTC.

V is TRBV5-1 and J is TRBJ2-5; TRBD2 matches at 7 bases. Germline V gene data show CDR1 as SGHRS and CDR2 as YFSETQ. The CDR3 is 14 amino acids. The ends lost 4 bases at V and 5 bases at J; junction bases unmatched: 8. The CDR3: CASSLERGGETQYF. For the CDR3, the DNA is TGCGCCAGCAGCCTGGAACGGGGAGGGGAGACCCAGTACTTC. The full variable domain, in which reference TRBV5-1 and TRBJ2-5 provide the parts outside the CDR3, is KAGVTQTPRYLIKTRGQQVTLSCSPISGHRSVSWYQQTPGQGLQFLFEYFSETQRNKGNFPGRFSGRQFSNSRSEMNVSTLELGDSALYLCASSLERGGETQYFGPGTRLLVL.

This clone appeared a few times. The CDR3 DNA reads TGCGCCAGCAGCCAAGCCGTTAGAGTTGAAGCTTTCTTT. This codes for CASSQAVRVEAFF. This chain links TRBV4-3 with TRBJ1-1; D is undetermined. CDR3 length: 13 amino acids. Germline loops: CDR1 LGHNA, CDR2 YSLEER. V was clipped by 1 base and J by 7 bases, with 10 bases between them.

The chain couples TRBV4-3 to TRBJ2-7; tentatively, D is TRBD1 (6 bases). Trimming took 0 bases from V and 7 from J, leaving 13 bases between them. CDR3 length: 14 residues. The germline CDR1 and CDR2 sequences are LGHNA and YSLEER. This CDR3 is CASSQDVRGYEQYF. Written as DNA, the CDR3 is TGCGCCAGCAGCCAAGATGTTAGGGGGTATGAGCAGTACTTC.

J is TRBJ2-5 and V is TRBV4-2, with TRBD2 matching over 8 bases. The J segment lost 5 bases and the V segment lost 0 bases, leaving 11 bases of the junction unmatched. Germline CDR1 LGHNA, CDR2 YNFKEQ. This CDR3 is 17 amino acids long. The DNA of the CDR3 is TGTGCCAGCAGCCAAGAAGGGGGGCGGGAGGCGGGGGAGACCCAGTACTTC. Translated, it gives CASSQEGGREAGETQYF.

This chain connects TRBV5-5 to TRBJ1-2; maybe TRBD1 (5 bases). Trimming removed 0 bases from V and 1 base from J, with 10 bases in between. Germline V lookup: CDR1 SGHKS, CDR2 YYEKEE (reference sequence). The CDR3 has 15 residues. CDR3 protein: CASSLVQGLNYGYTF. In DNA form, the CDR3 reads TGTGCCAGCAGCTTGGTCCAGGGCCTTAACTATGGCTACACCTTC.

This clone is a singleton in its sample. The gene calls are TRBV6-5 and TRBJ1-4; perhaps TRBD1 as D (6 bases). The CDR3 has 15 residues. Germline CDR1 reads MNHEY; CDR2 reads SVGAGI. With 6 bases removed from V and 3 bases from J, the gap between germline ends came to 14 bases. CDR3 sequence: CASRPDRIANEKLFF. DNA of the CDR3: TGTGCCAGCAGGCCTGACAGGATAGCTAATGAAAAACTGTTTTTT.

The V call is TRBV7-8, the J call TRBJ1-4; D is unclear. Germline V gene sequence: CDR1 SGHVS, CDR2 FQNEAQ. The CDR3 extends over 15 amino acids. The V end was cut by 4 bases, the J end by 8 bases, with 17 bases between. CDR3 region: CASSSNTRNTEKLFF. CDR3 coding DNA: TGTGCCAGCAGCTCAAACACCCGAAATACGGAAAAACTGTTTTTT.

DNA for the CDR3: TGTGCCAGCAGTTCGCGGGACAGGGGACAAGAGACCCAGTACTTC. Encoded protein: CASSSRDRGQETQYF. The genes are TRBV28 and TRBJ2-5, with 10 bases that match TRBD1. CDR1 MDHEN and CDR2 SYDVKM come from the germline V gene. V shed 4 bases and J 2 bases; nucleotides not matched to a gene: 4. CDR3 length: 15 residues.

This chain uses TRBV6-5 with TRBJ2-7; D might be TRBD2 (5 bases). CDR1 MNHEY and CDR2 SVGAGI come from the germline V gene. This CDR3 comprises 14 residues. With 4 bases removed from V and 1 base from J, the gap between germline ends came to 11 bases. In DNA, the CDR3 is TGTGCCAGCAGTTTAACGGGGTTATCCTACGAGCAGTACTTC. Residues: CASSLTGLSYEQYF.

The chain carries TRBV5-4 and TRBJ2-1; 12 bases match TRBD2. The CDR3 has 15 amino acids. The germline gives CDR1 SGHNT, CDR2 YYREEE (reference sequence). V lost 0 bases and J lost 9; bases outside the gene matches: 4. CDR3 protein: CASSLGTSGNGEQFF. DNA for the CDR3: TGTGCCAGCAGCTTGGGGACTAGCGGGAATGGTGAGCAGTTCTTC.

The rearrangement links TRBV15 to TRBJ2-7; D is unclear. The CDR3 runs 12 residues. CDR1 LNHNV and CDR2 YYDKDF come from the germline V gene (reference sequence). V gave up 8 bases and J gave up 0 bases, with 8 bases separating them. For the CDR3, the DNA is TGTGCCACCTCAGACTTCTCCTACGAGCAGTACTTC. This encodes CATSDFSYEQYF.

V gene TRBV6-6 combines with J gene TRBJ2-6, with D possibly being TRBD1 (6 bases). This CDR3 has 15 amino acids. CDR1 and CDR2 from the germline V gene are MNHNY and SVGAGI (reference sequence). V gave up 8 bases and J gave up 0 bases, with 11 bases separating them. CDR3 DNA: TGTGCCAGCCGGAAGGGGGACTCTGGGGCCAACGTCCTGACTTTC. Residues: CASRKGDSGANVLTF.

By sample fraction, this clone is large. The chain uses TRBV21-1 and TRBJ1-5; the table's D gene call, TRBD1, was not cross checked with the DNA. TRBV21-1 is labeled a pseudogene. The CDR3 totals 13 residues. The CDR3 nucleotides are TGTGCCAGCAGCAAAGGACAGGGGCAGCCCCAGCATTTT. It translates to CASSKGQGQPQHF.

This CDR3 reads CASSFGGGDTDTQYF. In DNA form, the CDR3 reads TGTGCCAGCAGCTTCGGGGGGGGTGACACAGATACGCAGTATTTT. The V gene is TRBV7-2, the J gene TRBJ2-3; 8 bases fit TRBD2. Germline V lookup: CDR1 SGHTA, CDR2 FQGNSA. Trimming took 3 bases from V and 2 from J; bases not matched to a gene: 4. This CDR3 comprises 15 residues.

This clone was picked up a small number of times. The chain couples TRBV5-1 to TRBJ2-7; D may be TRBD1 (5 bases). Per germline, CDR1 SGHRS and CDR2 YFSETQ. The V end was cut by 0 bases, the J end by 6 bases, with 10 bases between. This CDR3 region has 13 residues. The CDR3 reads CASSLATGGEQYF. DNA for the CDR3: TGCGCCAGCAGCTTGGCTACAGGCGGCGAGCAGTACTTC.

The rearrangement uses TRBV19 and TRBJ2-1; 7 nucleotides agree with TRBD2. The CDR3 sequence is 16 residues long. CDR1 LNHDA and CDR2 SQIVND come from the germline V gene (reference sequence). V trimming: 6 bases; J trimming: 0 bases; junction bases outside the gene matches: 8. The CDR3 here is CASRAGGTNSYNEQFF. In nucleotides, the CDR3 is TGTGCCAGTAGGGCCGGGGGGACGAACTCCTACAATGAGCAGTTCTTC.

The rearrangement joins TRBV30 to TRBJ2-7, with 8 bases that match TRBD1. The CDR3 has 13 residues. Germline values: CDR1 GTSNPN, CDR2 SVGIG (reference sequence). The V gene end was trimmed by 1 base and the J gene end by 4 bases; junction bases not matched to a gene: 3. CDR3 in amino acids: CAWSEDRAYEQYF. The CDR3 DNA reads TGTGCCTGGAGTGAGGACAGGGCATACGAGCAGTACTTC.

The chain has TRBV6-1 and TRBJ2-2; tentatively, D is TRBD1 (5 bases). The V gene's germline CDR1 is MNHNS and CDR2 SASEGT. This CDR3 is built from 13 residues. V lost 6 bases, J lost 3 bases, and 8 bases lay in between. This chain's CDR3 is CASSRADTGELFF. The DNA for the CDR3 is TGTGCCAGCAGCAGGGCCGACACCGGGGAGCTGTTTTTT.

The chain has TRBV7-3 and TRBJ2-6; possibly TRBD1 for D (7 bases). The V end lost 5 bases, the J end lost 4 bases, and 15 bases lay between the germline ends. CDR1 SGHTA and CDR2 FQGTGA come from the germline V gene. This CDR3 region has 16 residues. CDR3 sequence (DNA): TGTGCCAGCAGCCTCTCAGGGGGGCCCGGGGCCAACGTCCTGACTTTC. Its protein is CASSLSGGPGANVLTF.